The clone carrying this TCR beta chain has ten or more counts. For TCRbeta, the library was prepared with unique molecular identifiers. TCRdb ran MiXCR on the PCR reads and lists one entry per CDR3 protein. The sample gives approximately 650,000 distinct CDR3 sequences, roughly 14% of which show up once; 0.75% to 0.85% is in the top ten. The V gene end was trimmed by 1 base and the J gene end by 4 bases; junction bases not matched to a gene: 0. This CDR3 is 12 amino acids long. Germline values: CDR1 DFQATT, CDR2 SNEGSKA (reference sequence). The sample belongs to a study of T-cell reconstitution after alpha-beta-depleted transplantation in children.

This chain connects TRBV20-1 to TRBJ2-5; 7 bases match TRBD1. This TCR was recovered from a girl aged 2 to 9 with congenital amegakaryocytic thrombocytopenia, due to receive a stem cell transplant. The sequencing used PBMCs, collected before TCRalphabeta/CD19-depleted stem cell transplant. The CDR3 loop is CSARAGGETQYF. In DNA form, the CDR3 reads TGCAGTGCTAGAGCAGGGGGAGAGACCCAGTACTTC.